This entry lists 26 T cell receptor beta chains sequenced from one sample in a study of Graves' ophthalmopathy and Graves' hyperthyroidism. RNA transcripts were the template, and TCR beta CDR3 regions were amplified from them. HTBI primers served in a first-round RT-PCR, which a second-round multiplex PCR followed. TCRdb itself ran the multiplex PCR reads through MiXCR, one entry per CDR3 protein. The sample records about 420,000 distinct CDR3 sequences, 20% to 25% being singletons. Source material: peripheral blood. The source of these receptors is a woman aged 18 to 35 with stable Graves' hyperthyroidism.

The rearrangement uses TRBV7-2 and TRBJ2-2, with 7 bases identical to TRBD2. CDR1 SGHTA and CDR2 FQGNSA come from the germline V gene. The V gene end was trimmed by 3 bases and the J gene end by 5 bases; junction bases not matched to a gene: 3. There are 14 residues in the CDR3. In DNA, the CDR3 is TGTGCCAGCAGCTTGCAACTAGCGACCGGGGAGCTGTTTTTT. Translating gives CASSLQLATGELFF.

The genes are TRBV11-1 and TRBJ2-2; D may be TRBD1 (6 bases). Between the trimmed V and J ends, which lost 5 bases and 2 bases, there was a span of 15 bases. The length of the CDR3 is 16 residues. Germline CDR1 reads SGHAT; CDR2 reads FQDESV (reference sequence). The CDR3 nucleotides are TGTGCCAGCAGCGTGATCAGGGGATCAAACACCGGGGAGCTGTTTTTT. It is translated as CASSVIRGSNTGELFF.

A few counts support this clonotype. Given a much more abundant clone one base away, this may be a read error. The V and J genes are TRBV20-1 and TRBJ2-7, with D perhaps matching TRBD1 or TRBD2 (6 bases each). The CDR3 has 18 residues. V was pared by 6 bases and J by 0 bases, with 27 bases between. CDR1 is DFQATT, CDR2 SNEGSKA, per germline (reference sequence). Here the CDR3 reads CSAPLTGGGVGPSYEQYF. CDR3 sequence (DNA): TGCAGTGCCCCTTTGACAGGAGGGGGAGTGGGCCCCTCCTACGAGCAGTACTTC.

This clonotype was seen many times. The chain has TRBV29-1 and TRBJ2-7, with D perhaps given as TRBD1 or TRBD2 (5 bases each). Trimming removed 7 bases from V and 3 bases from J, with 16 bases in between. This CDR3 is built from 13 residues. Germline-derived CDR1 and CDR2 are SQVTM and ANQGSEA. The CDR3 loop reads CSGLGANGYEQYF. The CDR3 bases are TGCAGCGGCCTCGGGGCGAACGGCTACGAGCAGTACTTC.

This clonotype has ten or more counts. This rearrangement joins TRBV11-2 to TRBJ2-7, with 7 bases matching TRBD1. The length of the CDR3 is 19 residues. J lost 0 bases, V lost 5 bases, and 19 bases had no gene match. The germline V gene has CDR1 SGHAT and CDR2 FQNNGV. CDR3 protein: CASSPLTIRGKGVSYEQYF. The CDR3 coding sequence is TGTGCCAGCAGCCCTCTAACGATCAGGGGGAAGGGGGTCTCCTACGAGCAGTACTTC.

This clonotype was recorded many times. The chain recombines TRBV20-1 with TRBJ1-2; D remains ambiguous. The V and J ends lost 3 bases and 7 bases respectively, with 9 bases between them. CDR3 length: 11 amino acids. CDR1 and CDR2 from the germline V gene are DFQATT and SNEGSKA (reference sequence). The CDR3 loop reads CSASRSGGYTF. The DNA of the CDR3 is TGCAGTGCTAGCCGCTCGGGTGGCTACACCTTC.

This clonotype has a count of ten or more. V gene TRBV12-3 or TRBV12-4 combines with J gene TRBJ2-5; 9 positions match TRBD1. The ends lost 6 bases at V and 7 bases at J; junction bases unmatched: 9. The CDR3 is 14 amino acids. CDR3: CASRPGQGGRTQYF. For the CDR3, the DNA is TGTGCCAGCAGACCGGGACAGGGCGGGAGGACCCAGTACTTC.

There are many counts of this clonotype. This rearrangement joins TRBV6-1 to TRBJ1-5; D perhaps matches TRBD1 (5 bases). The CDR3 has 16 amino acids. Germline V CDR1 and CDR2: MNHNS, SASEGT. V was pared by 4 bases and J by 2 bases, with 15 bases between. In DNA form, the CDR3 reads TGTGCCAGCAGTGTTTCCGTTGTGGGGGGCAATCAGCCCCAGCATTTT. Protein: CASSVSVVGGNQPQHF.

In its sample, this clonotype was seen many times. The chain has TRBV24-1 and TRBJ2-5; D gene uncertain. CDR1 is KGHDR, CDR2 SFDVKD, per germline. CDR3 length equals 16 residues. V lost 4 bases and J 5 bases, leaving 19 bases between the germline ends. In DNA form, the CDR3 reads TGTGCCACCAGTGAACCCGCCGGGCCCCGAAGGGAGACCCAGTACTTC. Translation gives CATSEPAGPRRETQYF.

This clonotype was counted many times. The chain carries TRBV28 and TRBJ2-7, with D possibly being TRBD1 (5 bases). This CDR3 region has 16 residues. V was shortened by 7 bases and J by 0 bases, with 19 bases between the two germline ends. Germline V CDR1 and CDR2: MDHEN, SYDVKM. The CDR3: CASNPLDSGSSYEQYF. The CDR3 region has the DNA TGTGCCAGCAATCCCCTAGACAGTGGAAGCTCCTACGAGCAGTACTTC. The entire variable domain, with the rest obtained from reference TRBV28 and TRBJ2-7, is as follows: DVKVTQSSRYLVKRTGEKVFLECVQDMDHENMFWYRQDPGLGLRLIYFSYDVKMKEKGDIPEGYSVSREKKERFSLILESASTNQTSMYLCASNPLDSGSSYEQYFGPGTRLTVT.

This clonotype came up once. The chain uses TRBV11-2 and TRBJ1-6; 7 positions match TRBD1. Losses at the gene ends were 4 bases for V and 6 bases for J; bases not matched to a gene: 9. The length of the CDR3 is 16 residues. Germline V gene lookup returns CDR1 SGHAT and CDR2 FQNNGV. This CDR3 is CASSSMSGTANSPLHF. In nucleotides, the CDR3 is TGTGCCAGCAGCTCCATGTCCGGGACAGCTAATTCACCCCTCCACTTT.

Many counts were recorded for this clonotype. V usage is TRBV6-2 or TRBV6-3 and J usage is TRBJ1-2; no clear D gene. Germline V lookup: CDR1 MNHEY, CDR2 SVGEGT. Trimming removed 6 bases from V and 4 bases from J, with 9 bases in between. The CDR3 contains 12 residues. Here the CDR3 reads CASRPDAYGYTF. The CDR3, as DNA: TGTGCCAGCAGACCGGACGCCTATGGCTACACCTTC.

This clonotype was seen a handful of times. The chain recombines TRBV7-9 with TRBJ2-7, with D unresolved. V was trimmed by 4 bases and J by 2 bases, leaving 12 bases between them. Germline loops: CDR1 SEHNR, CDR2 FQNEAQ (reference sequence). This CDR3 contains 14 residues. In nucleotides, the CDR3 is TGTGCCAGCAGCTCGGACCCGCGCGCCTACGAGCAGTACTTC. This codes for CASSSDPRAYEQYF.

This clonotype was observed a few times. The genes are TRBV5-1 and TRBJ1-6; D call uncertain. This CDR3 has 15 residues. Germline V gene sequence: CDR1 SGHRS, CDR2 YFSETQ. Trimming shortened V by 1 base and J by 5 bases, and 10 bases separated the two germline ends. The CDR3 loop is CASSLKGIDNSPLHF. The CDR3 DNA is TGCGCCAGCAGCTTGAAAGGGATAGATAATTCACCCCTCCACTTT.

On this clonotype: A read error may produce the germline difference seen at one junction end. The chain carries TRBV20-1 and TRBJ2-5; TRBD2 matches 10 bases. Germline CDR1 is DFQATT and CDR2 is SNEGSKA (reference sequence). The CDR3 sequence is 18 residues long. CDR3 coding DNA: TGCAGTGCTAGGATCCCGGGACTAGCGATACGGCCCGTGGGGACCAAGTACTTC. Its translation: CSARIPGLAIRPVGTKYF.

The sample holds many counts of this clonotype. This chain uses TRBV11-2 with TRBJ2-4, with no clear D. In germline, CDR1 is SGHAT, CDR2 FQNNGV. Trimming removed 5 bases at V and 5 bases at J, with 16 bases between. The CDR3 consists of 15 residues. In DNA form, the CDR3 reads TGTGCCAGCAGCGAATTTCTTGGGCCCGAAAACATTCAGTACTTC. Protein sequence: CASSEFLGPENIQYF.

Ten or more counts support this clonotype. The rearrangement uses TRBV6-2 or TRBV6-3 and TRBJ2-1; 10 bases map to TRBD2. CDR1 and CDR2 (germline): MNHEY, SVGEGT. V shed 5 bases and J 8 bases; nucleotides not matched to a gene: 6. The CDR3 contains 14 residues. CDR3 protein: CASSTTGTSDEQFF. CDR3 in DNA: TGTGCCAGCAGTACGACAGGGACTAGCGATGAGCAGTTCTTC.

This clonotype was counted ten times or more. This rearrangement joins TRBV6-1 to TRBJ2-6; TRBD1 agrees at 10 bases. Trimming removed 2 bases from V and 3 bases from J; junction bases left unmatched: 7. The CDR3 has 18 residues. The germline gives CDR1 MNHNS, CDR2 SASEGT. CDR3 sequence: CASSEHGQGVSGANVLTF. The CDR3 nucleotides read TGTGCCAGCAGTGAACACGGACAGGGGGTTAGTGGGGCCAACGTCCTGACTTTC.

This clonotype was detected many times. The chain couples TRBV20-1 to TRBJ2-7; D might be TRBD2 (6 bases). Germline loops: CDR1 DFQATT, CDR2 SNEGSKA (reference sequence). This CDR3 spans 13 amino acids. V lost 2 bases and J lost 9, with 17 bases in between. The CDR3 coding sequence is TGCAGTGCTAGATCCGGGACTGGTATGGGGCAGTACTTC. Residues: CSARSGTGMGQYF.

This clonotype was seen ten or more times. The rearrangement links TRBV2 to TRBJ1-1; D gene unclear. The germline V and J ends were trimmed by 8 bases and 1 base, with 11 bases remaining between them. The germline CDR1 and CDR2 sequences are SNHLY and FYNNEI. This CDR3 region has 13 residues. The CDR3 loop reads CASANIANTEAFF. DNA of the CDR3: TGTGCCAGCGCTAATATCGCGAACACTGAAGCTTTCTTT.

Ten or more counts support this clonotype. This chain connects TRBV28 to TRBJ1-2; possibly TRBD1 for D (5 bases). The CDR3 runs to 17 residues. Germline V gives CDR1 MDHEN, CDR2 SYDVKM. Trimming cost V 4 bases and J 0 bases, with 18 bases left between them. CDR3: CASSSVWTPSSNYGYTF. CDR3 DNA sequence: TGTGCCAGCAGTTCCGTTTGGACACCTTCCTCTAACTATGGCTACACCTTC.

This clonotype was recorded at least ten times. The chain recombines TRBV5-6 with TRBJ1-2, with TRBD1 matching over 9 bases. The germline CDR1 and CDR2 sequences are SGHDT and YYEEEE. This CDR3 is 15 amino acids long. The junction had 4 bases not matched to a gene; V was cut back by 0 bases and J by 4 bases. The CDR3 region is CASSLAGTGSYGYTF. DNA of the CDR3: TGTGCCAGCAGCTTGGCCGGGACAGGGAGCTATGGCTACACCTTC.

There are many counts of this clonotype. CDR3 DNA: TGCAGTGCTAGAGAGCCGAACAGACCCTACGAGCAGTACTTC. Amino acids: CSAREPNRPYEQYF. The V call is TRBV20-1, the J call TRBJ2-7, with unresolved D. Per germline, CDR1 DFQATT and CDR2 SNEGSKA (reference sequence). The CDR3 spans 14 residues. V was clipped by 0 bases and J by 2 bases, with 11 bases between them.

This clonotype was seen ten or more times. The chain uses TRBV10-3 and TRBJ2-5; D gene uncertain. This CDR3 region has 16 residues. V lost 6 bases to trimming and J lost 3 bases, with 20 bases between them. Germline V gene data show CDR1 as ENHRY and CDR2 as SYGVKD. CDR3 sequence reads: CAISLVHLPPKETQYF. CDR3 sequence (DNA): TGTGCCATCAGCTTAGTACACCTGCCCCCTAAAGAGACCCAGTACTTC.

This clonotype was picked up many times. J is TRBJ2-2 and V is TRBV30; 8 bases fit TRBD1. The germline gives CDR1 GTSNPN, CDR2 SVGIG (reference sequence). This CDR3 is 11 amino acids long. Trimming took 8 bases from V and 8 from J; bases not matched to a gene: 4. The CDR3 protein is CAGTGGGELFF. CDR3 nucleotides: TGTGCCGGAACAGGGGGGGGGGAGCTGTTTTTT. The whole variable domain, filled in from reference TRBV30 and TRBJ2-2, reads SQTIHQWPATLVQPVGSPLSLECTVEGTSNPNLYWYRQAAGRGLQLLFYSVGIGQISSEVPQNLSASRPQDRQFILSSKKLLLSDSGFYLCAGTGGGELFFGEGSRLTVL.

This clonotype was detected ten times or more. The gene calls are TRBV29-1 and TRBJ1-5; the match to TRBD1 covers 8 bases. V gave up 5 bases and J gave up 6 bases; unmatched junction bases: 6. Germline V lookup: CDR1 SQVTM, CDR2 ANQGSEA. The length of the CDR3 is 13 residues. For the CDR3, the DNA is TGCAGCGTTCAGGGGGCGCAGGGTCAGCCCCAGCATTTT. Encoded protein: CSVQGAQGQPQHF.